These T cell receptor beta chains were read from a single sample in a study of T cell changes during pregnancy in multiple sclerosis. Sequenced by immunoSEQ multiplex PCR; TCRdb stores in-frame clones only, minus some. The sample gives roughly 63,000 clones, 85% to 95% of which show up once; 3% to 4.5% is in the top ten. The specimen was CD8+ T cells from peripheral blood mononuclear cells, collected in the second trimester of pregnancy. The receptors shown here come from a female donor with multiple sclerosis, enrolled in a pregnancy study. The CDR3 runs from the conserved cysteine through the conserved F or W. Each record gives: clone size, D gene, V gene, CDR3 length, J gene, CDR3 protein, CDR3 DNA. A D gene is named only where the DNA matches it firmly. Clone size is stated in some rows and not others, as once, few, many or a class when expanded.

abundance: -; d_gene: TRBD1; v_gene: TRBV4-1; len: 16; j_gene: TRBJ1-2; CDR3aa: CASSQDLQGVGYGYTF; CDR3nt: TGCGCCAGCAGCCAAGATCTCCAGGGGGTAGGGTATGGCTACACCTTC
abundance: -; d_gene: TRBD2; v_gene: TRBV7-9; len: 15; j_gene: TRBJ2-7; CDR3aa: CASSLVAGALDEQYF; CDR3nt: TGTGCCAGCAGCTTAGTCGCGGGAGCGTTGGACGAGCAGTACTTC
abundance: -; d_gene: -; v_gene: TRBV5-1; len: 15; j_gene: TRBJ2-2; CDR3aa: CASSFSGQNTGELFF; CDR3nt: TGCGCCAGCAGCTTTTCCGGACAAAACACCGGGGAGCTGTTTTTT
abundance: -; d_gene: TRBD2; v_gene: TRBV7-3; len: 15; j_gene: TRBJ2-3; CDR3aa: CASSRFSGGTDTQYF; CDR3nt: TGTGCCAGCAGCAGGTTTAGCGGGGGGACAGATACGCAGTATTTT
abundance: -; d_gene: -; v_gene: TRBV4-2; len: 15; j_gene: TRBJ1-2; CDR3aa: CASSQGLLTGYGYTF; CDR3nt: TGTGCCAGCAGCCAGGGTTTGTTAACAGGCTATGGCTACACCTTC
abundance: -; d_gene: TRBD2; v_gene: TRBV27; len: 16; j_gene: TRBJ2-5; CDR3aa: CASSPRLAGEGETQYF; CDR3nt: TGTGCCAGCAGTCCACGACTAGCGGGAGAAGGAGAGACCCAGTACTTC
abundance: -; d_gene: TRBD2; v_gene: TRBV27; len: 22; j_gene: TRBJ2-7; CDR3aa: CASRPRWRGGQNSGSPGYEQYF; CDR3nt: TGTGCCAGCCGGCCCCGGTGGAGAGGTGGACAGAATAGCGGGAGCCCTGGCTACGAGCAGTACTTC
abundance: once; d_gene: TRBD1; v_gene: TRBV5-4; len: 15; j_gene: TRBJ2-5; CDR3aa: CASSLRQGVNKTQYF; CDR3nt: TGTGCCAGCAGCTTAAGACAGGGAGTAAACAAGACCCAGTACTTC
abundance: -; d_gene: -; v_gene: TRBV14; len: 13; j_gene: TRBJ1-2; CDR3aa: CASSPGQLYGYTF; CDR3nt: TGTGCCAGCAGCCCTGGACAGCTCTATGGCTACACCTTC
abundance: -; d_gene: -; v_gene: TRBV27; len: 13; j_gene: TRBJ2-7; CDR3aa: CASSFSSSYEQYF; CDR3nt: TGTGCCAGCAGTTTCTCCAGCTCCTACGAGCAGTACTTC
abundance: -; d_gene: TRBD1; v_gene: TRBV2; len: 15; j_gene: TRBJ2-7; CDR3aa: CASGTKGQGPLEQYF; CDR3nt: TGTGCCAGCGGAACGAAAGGACAGGGACCGCTCGAGCAGTACTTC
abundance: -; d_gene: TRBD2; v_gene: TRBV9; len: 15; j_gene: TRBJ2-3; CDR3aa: CASSVGGRAPDTQYF; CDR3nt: TGTGCCAGCAGCGTTGGCGGGAGGGCCCCGGATACGCAGTATTTT
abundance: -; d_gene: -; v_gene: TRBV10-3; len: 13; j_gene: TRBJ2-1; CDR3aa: CAISEPTRNEQFF; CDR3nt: TGTGCCATCAGTGAGCCTACTAGAAATGAGCAGTTCTTC
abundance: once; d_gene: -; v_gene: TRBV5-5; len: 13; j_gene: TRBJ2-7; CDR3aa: CASSLVPGEEQYF; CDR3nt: TGTGCCAGCAGCTTGGTCCCGGGAGAGGAGCAGTACTTC
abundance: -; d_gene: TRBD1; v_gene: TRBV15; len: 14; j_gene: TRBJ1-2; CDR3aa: CATSQYRGSYGYTF; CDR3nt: TGTGCCACCAGTCAATACAGGGGAAGCTATGGCTACACCTTC
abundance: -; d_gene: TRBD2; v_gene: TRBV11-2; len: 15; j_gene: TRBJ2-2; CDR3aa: CASSLLAGNTGELFF; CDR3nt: TGTGCCAGCAGCTTACTAGCGGGAAACACCGGGGAGCTGTTTTTT
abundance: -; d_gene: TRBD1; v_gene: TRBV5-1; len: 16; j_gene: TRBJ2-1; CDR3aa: CASSLAGTGLYNEQFF; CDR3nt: TGCGCCAGCAGCTTGGCCGGGACAGGGTTGTACAATGAGCAGTTCTTC
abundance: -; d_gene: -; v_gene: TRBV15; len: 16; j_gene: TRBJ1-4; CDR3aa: CATSRPGQNPNEKLFF; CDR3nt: TGTGCCACCAGCAGACCAGGACAGAACCCTAATGAAAAACTGTTTTTT
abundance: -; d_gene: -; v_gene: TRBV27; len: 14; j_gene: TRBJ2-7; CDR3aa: CASSSYRSSYEQYF; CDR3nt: TGTGCCAGCAGTTCGTACAGGAGCTCCTACGAGCAGTACTTC
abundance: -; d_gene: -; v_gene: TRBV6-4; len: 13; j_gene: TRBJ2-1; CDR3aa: CASSGSGHNEQFF; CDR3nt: TGTGCCAGCAGTGGGTCAGGGCACAATGAGCAGTTCTTC
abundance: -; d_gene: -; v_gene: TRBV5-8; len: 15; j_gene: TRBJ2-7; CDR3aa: CASSLDAVTFYEQYF; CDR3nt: TGTGCCAGCAGCTTGGATGCGGTCACCTTCTACGAGCAGTACTTC
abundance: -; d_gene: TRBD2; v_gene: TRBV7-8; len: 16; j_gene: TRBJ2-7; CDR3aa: CASSSSSGRALYEQYF; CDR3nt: TGTGCCAGCAGCTCGAGTAGCGGGAGGGCCCTCTACGAGCAGTACTTC
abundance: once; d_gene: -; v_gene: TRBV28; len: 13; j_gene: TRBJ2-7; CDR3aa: CASSTGLLYEQYF; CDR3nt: TGTGCCAGCAGTACAGGCTTACTCTACGAGCAGTACTTC
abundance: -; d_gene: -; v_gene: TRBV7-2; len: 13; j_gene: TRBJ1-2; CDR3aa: CASSYPGSYGYTF; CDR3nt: TGTGCCAGCAGCTACCCGGGTTCCTATGGCTACACCTTC
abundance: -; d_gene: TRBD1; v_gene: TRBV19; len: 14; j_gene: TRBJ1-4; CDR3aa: CASSPQGANEKLFF; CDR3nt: TGTGCCAGTAGCCCCCAGGGGGCTAATGAAAAACTGTTTTTT
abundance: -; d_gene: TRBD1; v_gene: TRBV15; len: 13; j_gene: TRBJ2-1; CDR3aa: CATAGGSYNEQFF; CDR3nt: TGTGCCACGGCAGGGGGCTCATACAATGAGCAGTTCTTC
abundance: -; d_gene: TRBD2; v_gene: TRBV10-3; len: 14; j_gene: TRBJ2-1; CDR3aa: CAIRSSGNYNEQFF; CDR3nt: TGTGCCATCAGATCTAGCGGGAATTACAATGAGCAGTTCTTC
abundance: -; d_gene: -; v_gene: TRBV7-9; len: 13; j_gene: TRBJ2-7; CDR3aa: CASSIPSSYEQYF; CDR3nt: TGTGCCAGCAGCATCCCGAGCTCCTACGAGCAGTACTTC
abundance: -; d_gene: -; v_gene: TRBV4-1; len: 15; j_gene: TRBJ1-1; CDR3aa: CASSHENPRRTEAFF; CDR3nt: TGCGCCAGCAGCCACGAAAACCCGAGGAGGACTGAAGCTTTCTTT
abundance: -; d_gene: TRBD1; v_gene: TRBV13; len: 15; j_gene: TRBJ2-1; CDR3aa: CASSSTGVSYNEQFF; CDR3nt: TGTGCCAGCAGCTCGACAGGGGTCTCCTACAATGAGCAGTTCTTC
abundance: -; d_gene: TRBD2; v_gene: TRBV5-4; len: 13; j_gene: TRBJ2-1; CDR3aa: CASSLLAGDEQFF; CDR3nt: TGTGCCAGCAGCTTATTAGCGGGAGATGAGCAGTTCTTC
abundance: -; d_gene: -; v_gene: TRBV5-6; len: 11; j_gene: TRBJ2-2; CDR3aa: CASSYSGELFF; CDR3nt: TGTGCCAGCAGCTATAGCGGGGAGCTGTTTTTT
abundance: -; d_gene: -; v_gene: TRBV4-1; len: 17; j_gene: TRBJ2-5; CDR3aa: CASSQVSTSPFQETQYF; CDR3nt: TGCGCCAGCAGCCAAGTATCGACTAGTCCCTTTCAAGAGACCCAGTACTTC
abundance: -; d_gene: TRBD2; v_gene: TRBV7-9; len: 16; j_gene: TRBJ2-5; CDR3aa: CASSVLAGGPRETQYF; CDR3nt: TGTGCCAGCAGCGTACTGGCGGGAGGGCCCCGGGAGACCCAGTACTTC
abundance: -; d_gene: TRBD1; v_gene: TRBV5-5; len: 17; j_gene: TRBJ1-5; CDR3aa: CASSDAQGAISNQPQHF; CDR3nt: TGTGCCAGCAGCGATGCCCAGGGGGCTATCAGCAATCAGCCCCAGCATTTT
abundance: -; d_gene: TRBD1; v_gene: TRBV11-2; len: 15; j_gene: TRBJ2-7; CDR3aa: CASSLTGTGSYEQYF; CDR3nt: TGTGCCAGCAGCTTGACCGGGACAGGGTCCTACGAGCAGTACTTC
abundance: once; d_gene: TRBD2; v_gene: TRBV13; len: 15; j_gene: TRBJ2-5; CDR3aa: CASSLSGGLQETQYF; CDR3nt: TGTGCCAGCAGCTTAAGCGGGGGGCTCCAAGAGACCCAGTACTTC
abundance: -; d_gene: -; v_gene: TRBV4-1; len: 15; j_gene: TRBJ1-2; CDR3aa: CASSQVAGRNYGYTF; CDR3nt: TGCGCCAGCAGCCAAGTAGCGGGCAGGAACTATGGCTACACCTTC
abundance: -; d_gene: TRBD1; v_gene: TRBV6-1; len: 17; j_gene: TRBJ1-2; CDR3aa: CASSEGIGTAENYGYTF; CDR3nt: TGTGCCAGCAGTGAAGGAATTGGGACAGCGGAAAACTATGGCTACACCTTC
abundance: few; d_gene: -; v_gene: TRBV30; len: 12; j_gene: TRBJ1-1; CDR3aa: CALGRVRTEAFF; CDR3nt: TGTGCCCTCGGTCGAGTCCGCACTGAAGCTTTCTTT
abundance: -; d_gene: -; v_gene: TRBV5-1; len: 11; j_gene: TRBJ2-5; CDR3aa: CASHWGETQYF; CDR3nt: TGCGCCAGCCATTGGGGGGAAACCCAGTACTTC
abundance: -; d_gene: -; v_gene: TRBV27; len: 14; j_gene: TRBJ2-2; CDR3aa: CASSWAANTGELFF; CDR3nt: TGTGCCAGCAGCTGGGCAGCGAACACCGGGGAGCTGTTTTTT
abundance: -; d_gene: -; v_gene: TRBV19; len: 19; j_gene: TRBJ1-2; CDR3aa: CASSPTLAGETRVNYGYTF; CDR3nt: TGTGCCAGTAGCCCCACTCTCGCAGGGGAGACGAGGGTTAACTATGGCTACACCTTC
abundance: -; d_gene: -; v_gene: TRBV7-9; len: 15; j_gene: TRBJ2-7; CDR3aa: CASSQGRGGGYEQYF; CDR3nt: TGTGCCAGCAGCCAGGGGAGGGGGGGAGGGTACGAGCAGTACTTC
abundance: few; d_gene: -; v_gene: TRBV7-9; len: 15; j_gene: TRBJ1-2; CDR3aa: CASGLGGDANYGYTF; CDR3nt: TGTGCCAGCGGACTAGGGGGTGATGCTAACTATGGCTACACCTTC
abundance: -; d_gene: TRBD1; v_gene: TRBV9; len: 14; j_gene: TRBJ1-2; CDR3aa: CASSAETGWLGYTF; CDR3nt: TGTGCCAGCAGCGCCGAGACAGGGTGGCTTGGCTACACCTTC
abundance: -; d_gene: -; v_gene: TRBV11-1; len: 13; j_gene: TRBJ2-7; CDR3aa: CASSIEQGDEQYF; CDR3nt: TGTGCCAGCAGTATTGAACAGGGCGACGAGCAGTACTTC
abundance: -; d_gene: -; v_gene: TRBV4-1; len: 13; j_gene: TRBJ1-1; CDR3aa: CASSHRPDTEAFF; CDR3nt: TGCGCCAGCAGCCACAGGCCCGACACTGAAGCTTTCTTT
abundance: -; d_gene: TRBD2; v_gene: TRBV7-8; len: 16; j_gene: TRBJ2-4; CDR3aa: CASSSDGRETKNIQYF; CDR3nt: TGTGCCAGCAGCTCTGACGGGAGGGAAACCAAAAACATTCAGTACTTC
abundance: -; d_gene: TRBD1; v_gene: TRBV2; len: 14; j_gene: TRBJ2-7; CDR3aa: CASPGDRDNYEQYF; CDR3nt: TGTGCCAGCCCAGGGGACAGGGATAACTACGAGCAGTACTTC
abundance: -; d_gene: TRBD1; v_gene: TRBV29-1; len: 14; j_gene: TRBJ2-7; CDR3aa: CSVSGTASSYEQYF; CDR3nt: TGCAGCGTTTCCGGGACAGCGAGCTCCTACGAGCAGTACTTC
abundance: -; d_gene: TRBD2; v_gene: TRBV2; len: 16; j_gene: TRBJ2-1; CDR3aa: CASSSRLAGVTEEQFF; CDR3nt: TGTGCCAGCAGTTCTCGACTAGCGGGAGTAACGGAGGAGCAGTTCTTC
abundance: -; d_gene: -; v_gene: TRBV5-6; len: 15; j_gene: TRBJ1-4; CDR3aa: CASSLEPNLGRKLFF; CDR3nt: TGTGCCAGCAGCCTAGAGCCTAACCTTGGGAGAAAACTGTTTTTT
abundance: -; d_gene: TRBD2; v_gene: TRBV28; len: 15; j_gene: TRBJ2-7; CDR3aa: CASSLDSGSSYEQYF; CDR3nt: TGTGCCAGCAGTTTAGATAGCGGGAGTTCCTACGAGCAGTACTTC